These 11 T cell receptor beta chains were all obtained from the same sample, sequenced in a study of blood T cell repertoires in COVID-19. Libraries were prepared by immunoSEQ multiplex PCR; TCRdb keeps only in-frame clonotypes and omits some of them. The profile shows approximately 65,000 clones, approximately 92% of them singletons. Sample: peripheral blood. The receptors originated from a woman in her forties or fifties with active COVID-19.

J is TRBJ2-2 and V is TRBV19, with TRBD1 as a possible D gene (5 bases). Between the trimmed V and J ends, which lost 3 bases and 1 base, there was a span of 12 bases. CDR3 size: 16 residues. Germline-derived CDR1 and CDR2 are LNHDA and SQIVND (reference sequence). CDR3 sequence (DNA): TGTGCCAGTAGTATTTGGGGCCAGGGGAACACCGGGGAGCTGTTTTTT. It yields the protein CASSIWGQGNTGELFF.

The chain has TRBV7-9 and TRBJ2-1; D possibly corresponds to TRBD2 (6 bases). This CDR3 contains 15 residues. CDR1 is SEHNR, CDR2 FQNEAQ, per germline (reference sequence). Trimming shortened V by 4 bases and J by 0 bases, and 10 bases separated the two germline ends. The CDR3 is CASSYSGASYNEQFF. For the CDR3, the DNA is TGTGCCAGCAGCTATAGCGGAGCCTCCTACAATGAGCAGTTCTTC.

The chain uses TRBV12-3 or TRBV12-4 and TRBJ1-5; D gene uncertain. The V end was cut by 3 bases, the J end by 5 bases, with 5 bases between. CDR3 length: 12 residues. The CDR3 DNA reads TGTGCCAGCAGTTTTCAGTATCAGCCCCAGCATTTT. Protein product: CASSFQYQPQHF.

The chain links TRBV30 to TRBJ1-6; 9 bases line up with TRBD1. V gave up 3 bases and J gave up 7 bases; unmatched junction bases: 10. Germline V gives CDR1 GTSNPN, CDR2 SVGIG (reference sequence). The CDR3 covers 16 residues. The CDR3 nucleotides are TGTGCCTGGAGGGGAATCAGACAGGGGGAGAATTCACCCCTCCACTTT. This codes for CAWRGIRQGENSPLHF.

CDR3 region: CATSDSISGSVFSYEQFF. The CDR3 DNA reads as TGTGCCACCAGTGATTCGATTAGCGGGAGTGTATTTTCGTATGAGCAGTTCTTC. This chain connects TRBV24-1 to TRBJ2-1, with 9 bases identical to TRBD2. Germline V gene data show CDR1 as KGHDR and CDR2 as SFDVKD. The V segment lost 2 bases and the J segment 8 bases; nucleotides outside the gene matches: 15. This CDR3 is 18 amino acids long.

The V call is TRBV2, the J call TRBJ2-7; 8 bases align to TRBD1. Germline CDR1 SNHLY, CDR2 FYNNEI. The CDR3 has 13 amino acids. The V segment lost 9 bases and the J segment 0 bases; nucleotides outside the gene matches: 4. The CDR3 protein is CASSTGASYEQYF. The DNA of the CDR3 is TGTGCCAGTTCGACAGGGGCCTCCTACGAGCAGTACTTC.

V usage is TRBV2 and J usage is TRBJ2-1, with TRBD1 matching over 12 bases. The germline CDR1 and CDR2 sequences are SNHLY and FYNNEI. The CDR3 runs to 15 residues. With 1 base clipped from V and 8 bases from J, the junction kept 3 bases outside the gene matches. CDR3 region: CASSEEGQGADEQFF. DNA of the CDR3: TGTGCCAGCAGTGAAGAGGGACAGGGGGCTGATGAGCAGTTCTTC. The full variable domain, its missing parts supplied by reference TRBV2 and TRBJ2-1, is EPEVTQTPSHQVTQMGQEVILRCVPISNHLYFYWYRQILGQKVEFLVSFYNNEISEKSEIFDDQFSVERPDGSNFTLKIRSTKLEDSAMYFCASSEEGQGADEQFFGPGTRLTVL.

This clone was detected only once. The rearrangement uses TRBV2 and TRBJ1-1; 8 bases fit TRBD1. CDR3 length: 15 residues. Germline CDR1 is SNHLY and CDR2 is FYNNEI. Germline trimming cut 1 base from V and 4 bases from J; bases unmatched to any gene: 5. As DNA, the CDR3 is TGTGCCAGCAGTGAAGACAGGGGGGGAAGCACTGAAGCTTTCTTT. Amino acids: CASSEDRGGSTEAFF.

This chain links TRBV10-2 with TRBJ2-3; TRBD2 matches 8 bases. The CDR3 loop spans 15 amino acids. Losses at the gene ends were 5 bases for V and 3 bases for J; bases not matched to a gene: 7. Germline loops: CDR1 WSHSY, CDR2 SAAADI. The CDR3 bases are TGCGCCAGCAGTACCAGCGGGAGAATGACAGATACGCAGTATTTT. It encodes CASSTSGRMTDTQYF.

J is TRBJ1-1 and V is TRBV28; 9 nucleotides match TRBD1. In germline, CDR1 is MDHEN, CDR2 SYDVKM. The CDR3 has 13 residues. The V segment lost 8 bases and the J segment 1 base; nucleotides outside the gene matches: 2. The CDR3 reads CASETGGNTEAFF. The CDR3 DNA sequence: TGTGCCAGCGAGACAGGGGGGAACACTGAAGCTTTCTTT.

This rearrangement joins TRBV18 to TRBJ2-7; D not certain. V shed 2 bases and J shed 6 bases, with 8 bases lying between them. CDR3 length: 12 residues. Germline CDR1 is KGHSH and CDR2 is LQKENI. The CDR3 DNA reads as TGTGCCAGCTCACCAACGCCAGGCGAGCAGTACTTC. Its translation: CASSPTPGEQYF.